The rows below give T cell receptor beta chains drawn from one sample of a study of T cell repertoires in cytomegalovirus infection. MiXCR was run by TCRdb on the reads, yielding one entry per CDR3 protein. The sample lists about 130,000 distinct CDR3 sequences, 20% to 30% occurring once. Their antigen targets remain unknown. The source material was PBMCs, sequenced either directly or after in vitro stimulation (not recorded which). The source of these receptors is a human donor in good health (CMV status not recorded). Some clones in this sample may be carry-over from other donors' samples. Both conserved end residues are part of each CDR3. The D gene is left open where the match is weak. Size values are once, few and many counts, or a class for expanded clones, and some rows have none.

abundance,j_gene,d_gene,v_gene,CDR3aa,CDR3nt
many,TRBJ2-1,TRBD2,TRBV7-2,CASSSLALSYNEQFF,TGTGCCAGCAGCTCACTAGCGCTTTCCTACAATGAGCAGTTCTTC
many,TRBJ1-2,NA,TRBV28,CASSLYRTPYYGYTF,TGTGCCAGCAGTCTTTATAGGACGCCCTACTATGGCTACACCTTC
NA,TRBJ2-2,NA,TRBV7-2,CASSLAPGGTGELFF,TGTGCCAGCAGCTTAGCCCCCGGCGGCACCGGGGAGCTGTTTTTT
NA,TRBJ2-3,NA,TRBV24-1,CATSVRDTQYF,TGTGCCACCAGTGTCCGAGATACGCAGTATTTT
NA,TRBJ1-2,NA,TRBV28,CASREGDYGYTF,TGTGCCAGCAGGGAGGGGGACTATGGCTACACCTTC
many,TRBJ2-7,TRBD2,TRBV7-8,CASSLAGREGYEQYF,TGTGCCAGCAGCTTAGCCGGGCGGGAGGGTTACGAGCAGTACTTC
NA,TRBJ1-1,NA,TRBV5-5,CASSLRSGENTEAFF,TGTGCCAGCAGCTTGAGGTCGGGGGAGAACACTGAAGCTTTCTTT
few,TRBJ2-5,NA,TRBV24-1,CATSDKTTQETQYF,TGTGCCACCAGTGACAAGACTACACAAGAGACCCAGTACTTC
NA,TRBJ1-2,NA,TRBV4-3,CASSQDHPWEGGYTF,TGCGCCAGCAGCCAAGATCATCCGTGGGAGGGCGGCTACACCTTC
NA,TRBJ2-2,TRBD2,TRBV5-8,CASSLIAGSNTGELFF,TGTGCCAGCAGCCTCATAGCGGGATCGAACACCGGGGAGCTGTTTTTT
NA,TRBJ2-1,NA,TRBV19,CASSIQYDEQFF,TGTGCCAGTAGTATTCAGTACGATGAGCAGTTCTTC
NA,TRBJ1-1,NA,TRBV4-2,CASSQGKGHQNTEAFF,TGTGCCAGCAGCCAAGGAAAGGGACACCAGAACACTGAAGCTTTCTTT
many,TRBJ2-3,NA,TRBV7-6,CASSLWLASDTQYF,TGTGCCAGCAGCTTATGGCTAGCTTCTGATACGCAGTATTTT
many,TRBJ1-1,TRBD1,TRBV28,CASSLVIGSGDRGSHTEAFF,TGTGCCAGCAGTTTAGTTATCGGTAGTGGGGACAGGGGAAGTCACACTGAAGCTTTCTTT
many,TRBJ2-1,NA,TRBV6-1,CASSDMTSAVNEQFF,TGTGCCAGCAGTGATATGACCTCTGCCGTCAATGAGCAGTTCTTC
many,TRBJ1-2,NA,TRBV7-2,CASSLVDYGYTF,TGTGCCAGCAGCTTAGTCGACTATGGCTACACCTTC
many,TRBJ2-7,NA,TRBV7-8,CASSPRPMSGSYEQYF,TGTGCCAGCAGCCCCCGGCCCATGAGCGGATCCTACGAGCAGTACTTC
many,TRBJ2-3,NA,TRBV7-2,CATYSGTGSTDTQYF,TGTGCCACCTATTCCGGGACCGGGAGCACAGATACGCAGTATTTT
NA,TRBJ2-1,NA,TRBV24-1,CATSDFIGTRDGEQFF,TGTGCCACCAGTGATTTTATCGGGACCAGAGATGGTGAGCAGTTCTTC
few,TRBJ1-2,NA,TRBV29-1,CSVEGQSYGYTF,TGCAGCGTTGAAGGACAGAGCTATGGCTACACCTTC
few,TRBJ1-1,NA,TRBV11-3,CASRTDRMNTEAFF,TGTGCCAGCAGGACGGACAGAATGAACACTGAAGCTTTCTTT
few,TRBJ2-3,NA,TRBV29-1,CSVEGRFGAQYF,TGCAGCGTTGAAGGGCGGTTTGGAGCGCAGTATTTT
NA,TRBJ2-1,TRBD2,TRBV19,CASSTLAGVGNEQFF,TGTGCCAGTAGTACTCTAGCGGGAGTAGGTAATGAGCAGTTCTTC
many,TRBJ1-3,TRBD1,TRBV7-8,CASSQRDRSFLYGNTIYF,TGTGCCAGCAGCCAAAGGGACAGGTCATTTTTGTATGGAAACACCATATATTTT
few,TRBJ2-7,TRBD1,TRBV4-1,CASSHQTGSLVEQYF,TGCGCCAGCAGCCATCAGACAGGGTCGCTAGTCGAGCAGTACTTC
many,TRBJ1-2,TRBD1,TRBV4-1,CASRGQGSYGYTF,TGCGCCAGCAGGGGACAGGGGTCCTATGGCTACACCTTC
many,TRBJ1-1,NA,TRBV7-2,CASSFLGRTNTEAFF,TGTGCCAGCAGCTTCCTTGGACGGACGAACACTGAAGCTTTCTTT
NA,TRBJ1-5,NA,TRBV10-1,CASRTEEAGSLNQPQHF,TGCGCCAGCAGAACCGAGGAGGCAGGCTCACTCAATCAGCCCCAGCATTTT
many,TRBJ2-3,NA,TRBV6-1,CASSESWEDTQYF,TGTGCCAGCAGTGAAAGCTGGGAAGATACGCAGTATTTT
NA,TRBJ1-1,NA,TRBV5-1,CASSPALGENTEAFF,TGCGCCAGCAGCCCCGCGTTAGGGGAGAACACTGAAGCTTTCTTT
NA,TRBJ2-5,NA,TRBV6-1,CASSSGPEAKETQYF,TGTGCCAGCAGTTCAGGGCCGGAGGCTAAAGAGACCCAGTACTTC
NA,TRBJ1-4,NA,TRBV20-1,CSASRDGGNEKLFF,TGCAGTGCTTCACGGGACGGGGGCAATGAAAAACTGTTTTTT
many,TRBJ1-1,NA,TRBV7-2,CASSGGRSNTEAFF,TGTGCCAGCAGCGGGGGGAGGTCGAACACTGAAGCTTTCTTT
NA,TRBJ1-2,NA,TRBV5-6,CASSWTPGDGYTF,TGTGCCAGCAGCTGGACGCCTGGAGACGGCTACACCTTC
many,TRBJ2-7,NA,TRBV7-8,CASSLGINYEQYF,TGTGCCAGCAGCTTAGGGATTAACTACGAGCAGTACTTC
few,TRBJ2-2,TRBD1,TRBV6-2/TRBV6-3,CASSPGQGASVGELFF,TGTGCCAGCAGTCCCGGACAGGGGGCGTCCGTCGGGGAGCTGTTTTTT
many,TRBJ2-1,TRBD1,TRBV7-2,CASSLNRDRARNEQFF,TGTGCCAGCAGCTTAAACCGGGACAGGGCGCGGAATGAGCAGTTCTTC
NA,TRBJ2-2,TRBD1,TRBV20-1,CSARDRDRTTGELFF,TGCAGTGCTAGAGACCGGGACAGGACTACCGGGGAGCTGTTTTTT
few,TRBJ2-2,NA,TRBV24-1,CATRDPGTGELFF,TGTGCCACCAGGGACCCAGGGACCGGGGAGCTGTTTTTT
NA,TRBJ1-2,TRBD1,TRBV7-9,CASRPPGTGAYGYTF,TGTGCCAGCAGGCCGCCCGGGACAGGGGCCTATGGCTACACCTTC
many,TRBJ1-3,TRBD1,TRBV12-3/TRBV12-4,CASSFEGGVENTIYF,TGTGCCAGCAGTTTCGAAGGGGGCGTAGAAAACACCATATATTTT
few,TRBJ2-2,NA,TRBV4-3,CASSQNDWGELFF,TGCGCCAGCAGCCAGAATGATTGGGGGGAGCTGTTTTTT
few,TRBJ2-1,NA,TRBV19,CASSRIDRTHNEQFF,TGTGCCAGTAGTAGAATCGACAGGACCCACAATGAGCAGTTCTTC
many,TRBJ1-6,NA,TRBV7-2,CASSLGGRGREDSPLHF,TGTGCCAGCAGCTTAGGGGGCCGGGGGCGCGAGGATTCACCCCTCCACTTT
many,TRBJ2-1,TRBD2,TRBV7-8,CASRSVPGLAGGDNEQFF,TGTGCCAGCCGCTCGGTCCCGGGACTAGCGGGAGGGGACAATGAGCAGTTCTTC